This T cell receptor beta chain originates from a study of T cells in Graves' hyperthyroidism and ophthalmopathy. This clonotype was detected a few times. The antigen remains unidentified. Uncontrolled infection, other autoimmune disease, pregnancy or lactation led to exclusion. CDR3 length: 14 residues. V dropped 5 bases and J dropped 9 bases, with 14 bases sitting between them. Germline V gene lookup returns CDR1 SGHTA and CDR2 FQGNSA. Study outcomes and limitations: Most thyroid-expanded clonotypes above 0.001 were also found in blood.

TCR beta CDR3 region amplification was performed from RNA transcripts. Primed by the HTBI set, a first-round RT-PCR was run on the TCR CDR3. TCRdb reprocessed the multiplex PCR reads via MiXCR and lists one record per CDR3 protein. The data show about 570,000 distinct CDR3 sequences, around 42% seen once. The chain couples TRBV7-2 to TRBJ1-6; D gene uncertain. Material for sequencing was peripheral blood or thyroid tissue (not recorded which). The sequence derives from an adult woman with Graves' disease, either hyperthyroidism or ophthalmopathy (not recorded which). The CDR3 DNA is TGTGCCAGCAGCCCGCTCGGAGGACTTTCACCCCTCCACTTT. Its protein product is CASSPLGGLSPLHF.